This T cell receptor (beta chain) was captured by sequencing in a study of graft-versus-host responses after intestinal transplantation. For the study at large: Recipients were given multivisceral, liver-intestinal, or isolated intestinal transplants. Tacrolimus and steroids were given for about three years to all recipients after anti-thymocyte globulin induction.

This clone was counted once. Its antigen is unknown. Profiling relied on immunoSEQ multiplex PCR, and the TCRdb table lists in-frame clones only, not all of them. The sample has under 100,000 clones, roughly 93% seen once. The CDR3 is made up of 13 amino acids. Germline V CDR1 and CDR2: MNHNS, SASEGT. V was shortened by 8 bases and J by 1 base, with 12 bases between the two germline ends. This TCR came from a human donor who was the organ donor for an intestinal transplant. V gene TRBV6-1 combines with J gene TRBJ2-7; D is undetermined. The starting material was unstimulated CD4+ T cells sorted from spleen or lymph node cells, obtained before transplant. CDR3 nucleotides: TGTGCCAGCTCCCGACCGCCATCCTACGAGCAGTACTTC. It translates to CASSRPPSYEQYF.